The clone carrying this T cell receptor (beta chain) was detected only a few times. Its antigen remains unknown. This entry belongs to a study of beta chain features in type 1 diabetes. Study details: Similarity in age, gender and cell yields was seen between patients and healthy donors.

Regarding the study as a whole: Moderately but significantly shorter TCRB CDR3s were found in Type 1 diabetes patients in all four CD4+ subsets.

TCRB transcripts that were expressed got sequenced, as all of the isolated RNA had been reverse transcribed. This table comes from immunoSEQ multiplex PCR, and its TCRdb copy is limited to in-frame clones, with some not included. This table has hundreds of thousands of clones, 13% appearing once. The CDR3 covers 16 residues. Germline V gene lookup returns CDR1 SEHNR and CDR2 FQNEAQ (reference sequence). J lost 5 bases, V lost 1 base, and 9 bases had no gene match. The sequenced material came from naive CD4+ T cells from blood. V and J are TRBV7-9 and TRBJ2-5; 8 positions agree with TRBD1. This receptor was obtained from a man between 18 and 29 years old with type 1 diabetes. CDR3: CASSLGSGGISETQYF. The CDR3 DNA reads TGTGCCAGCAGCTTAGGATCAGGGGGCATTAGTGAGACCCAGTACTTC.